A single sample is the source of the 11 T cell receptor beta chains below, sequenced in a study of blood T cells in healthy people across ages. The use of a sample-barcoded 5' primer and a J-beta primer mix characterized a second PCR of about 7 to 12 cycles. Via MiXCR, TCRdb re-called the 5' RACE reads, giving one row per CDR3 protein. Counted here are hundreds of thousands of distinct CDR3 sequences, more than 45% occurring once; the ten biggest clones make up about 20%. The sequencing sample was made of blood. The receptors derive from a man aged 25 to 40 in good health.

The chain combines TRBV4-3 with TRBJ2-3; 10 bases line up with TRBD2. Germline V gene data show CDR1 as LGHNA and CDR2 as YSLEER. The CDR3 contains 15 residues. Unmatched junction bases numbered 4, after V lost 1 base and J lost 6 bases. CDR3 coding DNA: TGCGCCAGCAGCCAAGCAGCGGGAGGGCCGGATACGCAGTATTTT. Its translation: CASSQAAGGPDTQYF.

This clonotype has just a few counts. For the CDR3, the DNA is TGCGCCAGCGGACCCCTCAGTGGGCCGGACTTCACTGGCTACACCTTC. This codes for CASGPLSGPDFTGYTF. This chain joins TRBV5-1 and TRBJ1-2; D is uncertain. The germline V and J ends were trimmed by 7 bases and 7 bases, with 26 bases remaining between them. Germline V gene data show CDR1 as SGHRS and CDR2 as YFSETQ. This CDR3 is built from 16 residues. The full variable domain, completed using reference TRBV5-1 and TRBJ1-2, is KAGVTQTPRYLIKTRGQQVTLSCSPISGHRSVSWYQQTPGQGLQFLFEYFSETQRNKGNFPGRFSGRQFSNSRSEMNVSTLELGDSALYLCASGPLSGPDFTGYTFGSGTRLTVV.

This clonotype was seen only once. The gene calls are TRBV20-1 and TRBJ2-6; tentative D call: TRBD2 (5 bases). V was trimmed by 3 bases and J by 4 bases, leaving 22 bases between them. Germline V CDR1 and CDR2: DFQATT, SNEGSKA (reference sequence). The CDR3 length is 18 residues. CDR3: CSASGQATRSGGANVLTF. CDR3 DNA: TGCAGTGCTAGTGGGCAGGCCACGCGGTCGGGAGGGGCCAACGTCCTGACTTTC.

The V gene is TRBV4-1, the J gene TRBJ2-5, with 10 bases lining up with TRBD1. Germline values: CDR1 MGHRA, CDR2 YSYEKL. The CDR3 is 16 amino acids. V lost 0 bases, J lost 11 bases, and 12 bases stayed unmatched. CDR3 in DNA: TGCGCCAGCAGCCAAGACGGCGTAGACAGGGGGCTCAAGCAGTACTTC. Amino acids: CASSQDGVDRGLKQYF.

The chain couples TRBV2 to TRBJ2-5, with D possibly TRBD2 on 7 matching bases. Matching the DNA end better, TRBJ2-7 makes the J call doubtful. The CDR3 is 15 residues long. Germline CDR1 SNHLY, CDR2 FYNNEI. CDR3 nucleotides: TGTGCCAGGCCGTTTATACAGGGAGGGCCCTACGAGCAGTACTTC. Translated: CARPFIQGGPYEQYF.

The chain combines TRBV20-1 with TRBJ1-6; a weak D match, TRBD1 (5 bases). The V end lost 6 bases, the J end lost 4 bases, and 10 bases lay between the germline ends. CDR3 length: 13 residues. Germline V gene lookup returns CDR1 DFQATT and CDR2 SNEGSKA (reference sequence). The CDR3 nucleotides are TGCAGTGCAGAGGGGATATATAATTCACCCCTCCACTTT. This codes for CSAEGIYNSPLHF.

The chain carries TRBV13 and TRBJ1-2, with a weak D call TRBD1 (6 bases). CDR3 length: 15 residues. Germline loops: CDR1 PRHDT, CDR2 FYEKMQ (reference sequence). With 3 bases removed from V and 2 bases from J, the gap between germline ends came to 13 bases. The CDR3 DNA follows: TGTGCCAGCAGCTTGGGGCAGGGGATCAACTATGGCTACACCTTC. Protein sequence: CASSLGQGINYGYTF.

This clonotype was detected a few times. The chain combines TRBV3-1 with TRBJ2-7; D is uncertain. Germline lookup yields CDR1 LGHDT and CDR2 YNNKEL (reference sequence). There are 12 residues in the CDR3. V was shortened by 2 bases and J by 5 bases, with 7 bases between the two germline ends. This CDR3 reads CASSQNDHEQYF. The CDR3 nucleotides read TGTGCCAGCAGCCAAAATGACCACGAGCAGTACTTC.

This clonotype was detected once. The CDR3 bases are TGCAGTGCTAGGCCCACGAGGGGGTCGGATACGCAGTATTTT. Amino acid sequence: CSARPTRGSDTQYF. The chain couples TRBV20-1 to TRBJ2-3; tentatively, D is TRBD1 (6 bases). Between the trimmed V and J ends, which lost 3 bases and 6 bases, there was a span of 16 bases. This CDR3 has 14 amino acids. CDR1 DFQATT and CDR2 SNEGSKA come from the germline V gene (reference sequence).

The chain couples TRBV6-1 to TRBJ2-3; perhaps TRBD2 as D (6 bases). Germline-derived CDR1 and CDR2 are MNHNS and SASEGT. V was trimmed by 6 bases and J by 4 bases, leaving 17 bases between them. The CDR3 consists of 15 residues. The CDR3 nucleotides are TGTGCCAGCAGCGGAGGGAGAGAGGCAGCAGATACGCAGTATTTT. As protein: CASSGGREAADTQYF.

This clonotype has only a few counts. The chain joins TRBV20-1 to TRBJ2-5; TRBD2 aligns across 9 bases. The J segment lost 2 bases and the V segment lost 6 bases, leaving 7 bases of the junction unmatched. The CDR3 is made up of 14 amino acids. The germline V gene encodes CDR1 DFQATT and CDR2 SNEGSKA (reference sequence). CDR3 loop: CSARGSGGQETQYF. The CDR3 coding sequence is TGCAGTGCACGGGGTAGCGGGGGACAAGAGACCCAGTACTTC.